The clone carrying this TCR beta chain was detected once. The data originate from a study of blood T cell repertoires in COVID-19. Overall study: Samples came from the United States, Italy and Spain, spanning acute and convalescent COVID-19. T cells, B-cell-depleted T cells, or PBMCs provided the cDNA or gDNA that served as material.

Profiled with immunoSEQ multiplex PCR; TCRdb holds only in-frame clones, not every one. The table has some 120,000 clones, 88% seen once. The CDR3 contains 14 residues. From germline, CDR1 is MNHEY and CDR2 SVGAGI. J was trimmed by 4 bases and V by 7 bases; bases with no gene match: 6. The TCR comes from a human donor in a cohort sampled during active COVID-19. The chain uses TRBV6-5 and TRBJ2-5; 10 bases map to TRBD2. The sequenced material came from peripheral blood. CDR3 in DNA: TGTGCCAGCAATCCAGCGGGAGGGGTAGAGACCCAGTACTTC. Its protein product is CASNPAGGVETQYF.